Detailed here is one T cell receptor beta chain. The source of the sample is a study of blood T cell repertoires in COVID-19. Overall study context: Samples representing acute and convalescent COVID-19 were sourced from the United States, Italy and Spain. Nucleic acid was either cDNA or gDNA, and it came from T cells, B-cell-depleted T cells, or PBMCs.

Clinical history reported by participants formed the basis on which cohorts were assigned. Under the authors' procedure: Researchers report that nucleated cell counts were estimated from reference gene primer amplification. The assay was immunoSEQ multiplex PCR, and TCRdb's table has in-frame clones only and misses some. V, J and clone size are those of that table, while D and trimming were read from the DNA. The sample holds some 270,000 clones; over 75% are singletons and the top ten take around 9.8%. This TCR was sampled from a woman aged 50 to 60 with acute COVID-19. Sequenced material: PBMCs or T cells enriched from blood (not recorded which).

The CDR3 nucleotides read TGTGCCAGCAGTCCACCGGGACACAATACCTCCTACAATGAGCAGTTCTTC. Encoded protein: CASSPPGHNTSYNEQFF. V and J are TRBV25-1 and TRBJ2-1, with D tentatively TRBD1 (6 bases). The V end was cut by 5 bases, the J end by 0 bases, with 17 bases between. Germline CDR1 and CDR2: MGHDK and SYGVNS. The CDR3 extends over 17 amino acids.